These 19 T cell receptor beta chains came from one sample sequenced in a study of blood T cell repertoires in COVID-19. The data were produced by immunoSEQ multiplex PCR, yet TCRdb's version contains in-frame clones alone and is incomplete. The sample comprises about 230,000 clones, approximately 87% of which are singletons, and 2.6% rests with the top ten. Sample: peripheral blood. The receptors originated from a woman between 70 and 85 years old with active or convalescent COVID-19.

This clone was picked up a small number of times. The chain joins TRBV27 to TRBJ1-2; D perhaps matches TRBD1 (6 bases). In germline, CDR1 is MNHEY, CDR2 SMNVEV (reference sequence). Trimming pared 3 bases from V and 8 bases from J, leaving 16 bases between. The CDR3 sequence is 14 residues long. The CDR3 is CASSLGRGGRGYTF. CDR3 DNA: TGTGCCAGCAGTTTGGGGAGGGGGGGACGCGGCTACACCTTC.

This clone was recorded once. The chain joins TRBV10-3 to TRBJ2-3; 9 positions match TRBD2. This CDR3 is 14 amino acids long. With V trimmed by 11 bases and J by 1 base, 7 bases remained unmatched. CDR1 ENHRY and CDR2 SYGVKD come from the germline V gene. CDR3 in amino acids: CAVSSGVGTDTQYF. Here the CDR3 DNA reads TGTGCCGTATCTAGCGGGGTAGGCACAGATACGCAGTATTTT.

This sequence joins TRBV5-4 and TRBJ2-2, with D possibly matching TRBD1 (5 bases). The CDR3 runs to 13 residues. In germline, CDR1 is SGHNT, CDR2 YYREEE (reference sequence). V lost 6 bases and J 6 bases, leaving 12 bases between the germline ends. The CDR3 bases are TGTGCCAGCACCTTAAGGGGCGCCGGGGAGCTGTTTTTT. This sequence encodes CASTLRGAGELFF.

The J gene is TRBJ1-1, the V gene TRBV27; D is ambiguous. Trimming took 5 bases from V and 1 from J, leaving 11 bases between them. CDR3 length equals 14 residues. Germline V CDR1 and CDR2: MNHEY, SMNVEV (reference sequence). CDR3 in amino acids: CASSPRRANTEAFF. CDR3 DNA sequence: TGTGCCAGCAGTCCCCGGCGGGCGAACACTGAAGCTTTCTTT.

This clone occurred a few times. The chain joins TRBV14 to TRBJ2-2; 9 nucleotides align to TRBD2. The V and J ends lost 5 bases and 6 bases, in that order; junction bases with no gene match: 10. Germline V lookup: CDR1 SGHDN, CDR2 FVKESK. This CDR3 contains 16 residues. CDR3 sequence reads: CASSKGLADIPGELFF. CDR3 coding DNA: TGTGCCAGCAGCAAGGGACTAGCAGACATCCCCGGGGAGCTGTTTTTT.

This clone occurred once. The chain uses TRBV5-1 and TRBJ2-1; D might be TRBD1 (5 bases). Trimming stripped 2 bases from V and 3 bases from J, with 12 bases between. The CDR3 covers 15 residues. Germline V gene lookup returns CDR1 SGHRS and CDR2 YFSETQ. The CDR3 DNA sequence: TGCGCCAGCAGCTTCCGGCAGGGTAGCTACAATGAGCAGTTCTTC. Amino acid sequence: CASSFRQGSYNEQFF.

This clone was counted a single time. V usage is TRBV28 and J usage is TRBJ2-7; D is ambiguous. CDR1 and CDR2 from the germline V gene are MDHEN and SYDVKM. The CDR3 totals 13 residues. The V end lost 2 bases, the J end lost 2 bases, and 7 bases lay between the germline ends. The CDR3 protein is CASSLHSTYEQYF. DNA for the CDR3: TGTGCCAGCAGTTTACACAGTACCTACGAGCAGTACTTC.

The chain uses TRBV7-8 and TRBJ2-1; the D gene is possibly TRBD1 (6 bases). The ends were cut back, 5 bases at V and 0 bases at J, with 11 bases in the middle. This CDR3 spans 15 amino acids. Per germline, CDR1 SGHVS and CDR2 FQNEAQ. This chain's CDR3 is CASSQGWGSYNEQFF. The CDR3 DNA sequence: TGTGCCAGCAGCCAGGGGTGGGGCTCCTACAATGAGCAGTTCTTC.

This chain joins TRBV5-4 and TRBJ2-7, with TRBD2 matching 10 bases. CDR1 and CDR2 from the germline V gene are SGHNT and YYREEE (reference sequence). With 0 bases clipped from V and 2 bases from J, the junction kept 11 bases outside the gene matches. This CDR3 has 18 residues. The CDR3 coding sequence is TGTGCCAGCAGCTTGGGACTAGCGGGCGGCGGGGGGACCTACGAGCAGTACTTC. It encodes CASSLGLAGGGGTYEQYF.

The genes are TRBV15 and TRBJ1-3; perhaps TRBD1 as D (6 bases). The V end was cut by 3 bases, the J end by 3 bases, with 15 bases between. The CDR3 runs to 16 residues. The germline V gene has CDR1 LNHNV and CDR2 YYDKDF (reference sequence). The CDR3: CATSSGEGVDGNTIYF. The DNA for the CDR3 is TGTGCCACCAGCAGTGGGGAGGGGGTAGATGGAAACACCATATATTTT.

The sample holds one count of this clone. V usage is TRBV28 and J usage is TRBJ1-2, with D perhaps TRBD1 (6 bases). There are 14 residues in the CDR3. Trimming shortened V by 5 bases and J by 4 bases, and 14 bases separated the two germline ends. Germline lookup yields CDR1 MDHEN and CDR2 SYDVKM. In DNA, the CDR3 is TGTGCCAGCAGTCCCCCGACAGGCATCTATGGCTACACCTTC. Its protein product is CASSPPTGIYGYTF.

CDR3 sequence reads: CASRITGGTGELFF. In DNA, the CDR3 is TGTGCCAGCCGGATCACGGGTGGCACCGGGGAGCTGTTTTTT. The chain uses TRBV28 and TRBJ2-2; D is uncertain. There are 14 residues in the CDR3. The germline V and J ends were trimmed by 8 bases and 4 bases, with 14 bases remaining between them. The germline CDR1 and CDR2 sequences are MDHEN and SYDVKM.

This sequence joins TRBV5-4 and TRBJ1-1, with 8 bases identical to TRBD1. This CDR3 spans 14 amino acids. From germline, CDR1 is SGHNT and CDR2 YYREEE (reference sequence). V shed 4 bases and J 7 bases; nucleotides not matched to a gene: 9. The CDR3 loop is CASSPRDRINEAFF. The CDR3 coding sequence is TGTGCCAGCAGCCCCCGGGACAGGATTAATGAAGCTTTCTTT.

The chain is built from TRBV7-2 and TRBJ2-1, with TRBD2 matching over 8 bases. The CDR3 consists of 16 residues. Losses at the gene ends were 5 bases for V and 0 bases for J; bases not matched to a gene: 6. CDR1 and CDR2 from the germline V gene are SGHTA and FQGNSA. CDR3 sequence (DNA): TGTGCCAGCAGCGCCCTAGCGGGCAGCTCCTACAATGAGCAGTTCTTC. This sequence encodes CASSALAGSSYNEQFF.

The genes are TRBV7-2 and TRBJ1-3, with 7 bases aligning to TRBD1. Trimming cost V 1 base and J 1 base; bases outside gene matches: 7. The CDR3 is 17 residues long. Germline V gives CDR1 SGHTA, CDR2 FQGNSA. The DNA of the CDR3 is TGTGCCAGCAGCTTAGTCTGGGGACAGCCGTCTGGAAACACCATATATTTT. This codes for CASSLVWGQPSGNTIYF.

The chain links TRBV6-5 to TRBJ1-3; D ambiguous. Per the germline V gene, CDR1 is MNHEY and CDR2 is SVGAGI. V was clipped by 7 bases and J by 0 bases, with 10 bases between them. CDR3 length equals 14 residues. In nucleotides, the CDR3 is TGTGCCAGCACCGGGTCAAGCTCTGGAAACACCATATATTTT. It encodes CASTGSSSGNTIYF.

This clone was counted a single time. The chain uses TRBV30 and TRBJ1-1; 7 bases agree with TRBD1. The CDR3 totals 13 residues. Germline assignment: CDR1 GTSNPN and CDR2 SVGIG (reference sequence). The trim removed 0 bases at V and 7 bases at J, leaving 5 bases unmatched. The CDR3 here is CAWSVLRQGEAFF. The CDR3 DNA sequence: TGTGCCTGGAGTGTACTGAGACAGGGTGAAGCTTTCTTT.

CDR3: CASSLPYSSGNTIYF. The CDR3 DNA is TGTGCCAGCAGTCTGCCTTACAGCTCTGGAAACACCATATATTTT. The chain links TRBV5-6 to TRBJ1-3; D unresolved. CDR1 and CDR2 (germline): SGHDT, YYEEEE. This CDR3 spans 15 amino acids. V was trimmed by 5 bases and J by 0 bases, leaving 12 bases between them. Using reference TRBV5-6 and TRBJ1-3 for the parts outside the CDR3, the full variable domain is DAGVTQSPTHLIKTRGQQVTLRCSPKSGHDTVSWYQQALGQGPQFIFQYYEEEERQRGNFPDRFSGHQFPNYSSELNVNALLLGDSALYLCASSLPYSSGNTIYFGEGSWLTVV.

The V and J genes are TRBV7-3 and TRBJ2-7, with 15 bases fitting TRBD2. The germline CDR1 and CDR2 sequences are SGHTA and FQGTGA. The CDR3 is 19 amino acids. V lost 0 bases to trimming and J lost 3 bases; unmatched junction nucleotides: 9. The CDR3 protein is CASSLTGSGTSGGIYEQYF. In DNA form, the CDR3 reads TGTGCCAGCAGCTTAACTGGCTCCGGGACTAGCGGGGGGATCTACGAGCAGTACTTC. The variable domain in full, completed from reference TRBV7-3 and TRBJ2-7, reads GAGVSQTPSNKVTEKGKYVELRCDPISGHTALYWYRQSLGQGPEFLIYFQGTGAADDSGLPNDRFFAVRPEGSVSTLKIQRTERGDSAVYLCASSLTGSGTSGGIYEQYFGPGTRLTVT.